This TCR beta chain was found in a study of T-cell memory formation after mild COVID-19. The wider study: TCR clusters showed largely donor specificity.

Researchers used 5'RACE with constant-segment primers to make TCR alpha and TCR beta cDNA libraries that carry sample barcodes and UMIs. TCRdb reprocessed the 5' RACE reads via MiXCR and lists one record per CDR3 protein. The data show 250,000 to 300,000 distinct CDR3 sequences, roughly 17% seen once. Study results and limitations: Chiefly within CM and EM were the contracting CD4+ clones; CD8+ ones were within EMRA. Whereas later expanders leaned CD4+, clones contracting day 15 to 85 showed a balanced CD4/CD8 makeup.

With V trimmed by 7 bases and J by 2 bases, 5 bases remained unmatched. CDR1 and CDR2 from the germline V gene are DFQATT and SNEGSKA (reference sequence). This CDR3 comprises 14 residues. With respect to this clonotype: Its antigen is unidentified.

Sequenced material: PBMCs or a T cell subset sorted from them (not recorded which). The rearrangement uses TRBV20-1 and TRBJ2-1; 10 positions agree with TRBD2. The TCR originated in a man in his late teens or twenties who had mild COVID-19 (a few samples of this study predate the infection). Cell type and time point are not known. Here the CDR3 DNA reads TGCAGTGTCATCACTAGCGGGGCCTACAATGAGCAGTTCTTC. Protein sequence: CSVITSGAYNEQFF.